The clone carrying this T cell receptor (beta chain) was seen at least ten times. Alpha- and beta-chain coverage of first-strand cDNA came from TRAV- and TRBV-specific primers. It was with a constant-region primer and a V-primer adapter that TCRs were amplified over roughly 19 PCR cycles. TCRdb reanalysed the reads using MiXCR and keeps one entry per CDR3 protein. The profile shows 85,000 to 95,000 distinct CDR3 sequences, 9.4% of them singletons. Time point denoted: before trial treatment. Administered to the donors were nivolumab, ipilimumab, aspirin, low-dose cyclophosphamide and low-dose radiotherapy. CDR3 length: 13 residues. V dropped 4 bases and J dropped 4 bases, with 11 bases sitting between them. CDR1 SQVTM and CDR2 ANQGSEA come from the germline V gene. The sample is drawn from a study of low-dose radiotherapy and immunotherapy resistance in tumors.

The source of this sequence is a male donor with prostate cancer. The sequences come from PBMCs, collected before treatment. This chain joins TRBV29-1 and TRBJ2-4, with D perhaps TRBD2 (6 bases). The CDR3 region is CSVGASEKNIQYF. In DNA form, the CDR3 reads TGCAGCGTTGGGGCTAGCGAAAAAAACATTCAGTACTTC.